The clone carrying this T cell receptor beta chain occurred a few times. Treatment reported: around 19 received Ad26.COV2.S at low or high dose, single or two shots; about 5 received placebo; per-sample allocation not given. Sampling was done on day 63 after the first vaccine or placebo injection. This sample stems from a study of Ad26.COV2.S vaccination and SARS-CoV-2 variants. Study in general: Participants got Ad26.COV2.S intramuscularly, once or twice 56 days apart.

Using immunoSEQ multiplex PCR, the repertoire was profiled, and TCRdb retains in-frame clones only, with some absent. Of roughly 320,000 clones listed, 85% to 90% are singletons. V dropped 3 bases and J dropped 4 bases, with 21 bases sitting between them. Germline lookup yields CDR1 SEHNR and CDR2 FQNEAQ (reference sequence). The CDR3 consists of 17 residues. Here the sequenced sample was peripheral blood, taken in a trial of Ad26.COV2.S vaccine versus placebo. The V and J genes are TRBV7-9 and TRBJ1-1; TRBD1 is a possible D gene (6 bases). The TCR was taken from a person aged 18-65 years who received the Ad26.COV2.S COVID-19 vaccine or a placebo. As DNA, the CDR3 is TGTGCCAGCAGCTTGAAGCGGACAGTCTACCAGAGCACTGAAGCTTTCTTT. It translates to CASSLKRTVYQSTEAFF.